Following are 24 T cell receptor beta chains from one sample sequenced in a study of blood T cells in healthy people across ages. A J-beta primer mix and a sample-barcoded 5' primer were used in a second PCR of roughly 6 to 11 cycles. Each CDR3 protein is one row after TCRdb ran MiXCR on the 5' RACE reads. The data hold fewer than 2,000,000 distinct CDR3 sequences, with almost 35% observed a single time. Source material: blood. Receptors originate from a woman between 25 and 40 years old in good health.

The chain carries TRBV20-1 and TRBJ2-1; 9 nucleotides line up with TRBD2. V shed 6 bases and J 6 bases; nucleotides not matched to a gene: 12. The CDR3 runs to 15 residues. Per germline, CDR1 DFQATT and CDR2 SNEGSKA (reference sequence). Here the CDR3 DNA reads TGCAGTGCCCCCCGGCCGCGCGGGAGGGCCAATGAGCAGTTCTTC. It specifies CSAPRPRGRANEQFF.

The CDR3 is CASSFLAGAPYEQYF. The CDR3 nucleotides are TGTGCCAGCAGTTTTTTGGCGGGAGCTCCATACGAGCAGTACTTC. V and J are TRBV28 and TRBJ2-7; 7 bases agree with TRBD2. V was clipped by 3 bases and J by 4 bases; unmatched bases: 9. The CDR3 length is 15 residues. Germline V gives CDR1 MDHEN, CDR2 SYDVKM.

The CDR3 sequence is CASSKNADRGGVETQYF. Written as DNA, the CDR3 is TGTGCCAGCAGCAAAAATGCGGACAGGGGGGGAGTGGAGACCCAGTACTTC. The chain joins TRBV21-1 to TRBJ2-5; TRBD1, the D gene given by the table, was not confirmed from the DNA. TRBV21-1 is marked as a pseudogene. This CDR3 comprises 17 residues.

The chain links TRBV7-2 to TRBJ2-5; 12 bases are a match to TRBD2. CDR3 length: 18 amino acids. Germline values: CDR1 SGHTA, CDR2 FQGNSA. V shed 5 bases, J shed 1 base, and the junction held 11 bases outside the gene matches. The DNA of the CDR3 is TGTGCCAGCAGCCTACTAGCGGGGGGCCGTATCTTCCAAGAGACCCAGTACTTC. Its translation is CASSLLAGGRIFQETQYF. Combining the CDR3 with reference TRBV7-2 and TRBJ2-5 gives the whole variable domain GAGVSQSPSNKVTEKGKDVELRCDPISGHTALYWYRQSLGQGLEFLIYFQGNSAPDKSGLPSDRFSAERTGGSVSTLTIQRTQQEDSAVYLCASSLLAGGRIFQETQYFGPGTRLLVL.

A few counts support this clonotype. The chain joins TRBV12-3 or TRBV12-4 to TRBJ2-3; TRBD2 agrees at 8 bases. The CDR3 has 14 amino acids. V shed 6 bases, J shed 5 bases, and the junction held 7 bases outside the gene matches. CDR3 sequence: CASSPLAGRDTQYF. Here the CDR3 DNA reads TGTGCCAGCAGCCCCTTAGCGGGAAGAGATACGCAGTATTTT.

The J gene is TRBJ2-5, the V gene TRBV7-2; TRBD2 is a possible D gene (5 bases). Germline V gene sequence: CDR1 SGHTA, CDR2 FQGNSA. The CDR3 sequence is 17 residues long. V shed 5 bases and J shed 0 bases, with 19 bases lying between them. The CDR3 loop is CASSPPSGSIDQETQYF. Here the CDR3 DNA reads TGTGCCAGCAGCCCGCCCAGCGGCAGTATCGACCAAGAGACCCAGTACTTC.

This clonotype was counted a few times. This sequence joins TRBV24-1 and TRBJ2-5, with a weak D call TRBD1 (6 bases). V lost 4 bases and J 7 bases, leaving 9 bases between the germline ends. CDR1 is KGHDR and CDR2 is SFDVKD in the germline V gene. This CDR3 has 12 residues. Here the CDR3 DNA reads TGTGCCACCAGTGAGGCCAGGGGGACCCAGTACTTC. This codes for CATSEARGTQYF.

The rearrangement uses TRBV5-6 and TRBJ2-7, with D perhaps matching TRBD1 or TRBD2 (5 bases each). V was cut by 0 bases and J by 7 bases, with 11 bases left in between. CDR3 length: 13 residues. CDR1 is SGHDT and CDR2 is YYEEEE in the germline V gene. CDR3 sequence: CASSLGDLTEQYF. The CDR3 DNA follows: TGTGCCAGCAGCTTGGGGGACCTTACAGAGCAGTACTTC.

This clonotype has more than one count but fewer than ten. The CDR3 nucleotides are TGTGCCACCAGCAGAGCTAGAAGGGGACCCTACGAGCAGTACTTC. Amino acid sequence: CATSRARRGPYEQYF. The rearrangement joins TRBV15 to TRBJ2-7; D may match TRBD1 or TRBD2 (5 bases each). Germline values: CDR1 LNHNV, CDR2 YYDKDF (reference sequence). This CDR3 comprises 15 residues. Trimming pared 1 base from V and 2 bases from J, leaving 12 bases between. Full variable domain (missing parts from reference TRBV15 and TRBJ2-7): DAMVIQNPRYQVTQFGKPVTLSCSQTLNHNVMYWYQQKSSQAPKLLFHYYDKDFNNEADTPDNFQSRRPNTSFCFLDIRSPGLGDTAMYLCATSRARRGPYEQYFGPGTRLTVT.

This chain connects TRBV20-1 to TRBJ1-1, with 11 bases matching TRBD1. The germline V gene encodes CDR1 DFQATT and CDR2 SNEGSKA (reference sequence). V shed 6 bases, J shed 3 bases, and the junction held 6 bases outside the gene matches. This CDR3 comprises 14 residues. CDR3 sequence (DNA): TGCAGTGCCCAAGGACAGGGGGCGGACACTGAAGCTTTCTTT. It specifies CSAQGQGADTEAFF.

The J gene is TRBJ2-1, the V gene TRBV7-8; D may correspond to TRBD1 or TRBD2 (6 bases each). CDR1 SGHVS and CDR2 FQNEAQ come from the germline V gene. Trimming removed 5 bases at V and 9 bases at J, with 14 bases between. The CDR3 totals 13 residues. The CDR3 protein is CASSGPGGSEQFF. Here the CDR3 DNA reads TGTGCCAGCAGCGGACCCGGGGGCTCTGAGCAGTTCTTC.

The sample holds a few counts of this clonotype. The chain couples TRBV11-2 to TRBJ2-1; a possible D gene is TRBD2 (5 bases). V was clipped by 5 bases and J by 0 bases, with 11 bases between them. The germline gives CDR1 SGHAT, CDR2 FQNNGV. This CDR3 contains 15 residues. In DNA, the CDR3 is TGTGCCAGCAGCCCCCAGACTACCTCCTACAATGAGCAGTTCTTC. Translation: CASSPQTTSYNEQFF. The entire variable domain, with the rest obtained from reference TRBV11-2 and TRBJ2-1, is as follows: EAGVAQSPRYKIIEKRQSVAFWCNPISGHATLYWYQQILGQGPKLLIQFQNNGVVDDSQLPKDRFSAERLKGVDSTLKIQPAKLEDSAVYLCASSPQTTSYNEQFFGPGTRLTVL.

As regards this clonotype: This may be a read error, as it is one base from a much larger clone. The chain is built from TRBV20-1 and TRBJ2-1; D unresolved. Per the germline V gene, CDR1 is DFQATT and CDR2 is SNEGSKA (reference sequence). This CDR3 contains 15 residues. Trimming cost V 0 bases and J 7 bases, with 16 bases left between them. The CDR3 reads CSARDGVRVTNEQFF. CDR3 coding DNA: TGCAGTGCTAGAGACGGCGTTAGGGTAACGAATGAGCAGTTCTTC.

The rearrangement joins TRBV20-1 to TRBJ1-1; D gene ambiguous. The V gene's germline CDR1 is DFQATT and CDR2 SNEGSKA (reference sequence). V lost 2 bases and J 2 bases, leaving 6 bases between the germline ends. The CDR3 is made up of 12 amino acids. The CDR3 reads CSARQTNTEAFF. Here the CDR3 DNA reads TGCAGTGCTAGACAGACTAACACTGAAGCTTTCTTT.

The rearrangement joins TRBV6-5 to TRBJ2-5, with a possible D match to TRBD1 (6 bases). Germline V gives CDR1 MNHEY, CDR2 SVGAGI. Trimming cost V 0 bases and J 5 bases, with 16 bases left between them. The CDR3 has 16 amino acids. This CDR3 is CASSYSSQGLWETQYF. The DNA for the CDR3 is TGTGCCAGCAGTTACTCCTCCCAGGGGTTATGGGAGACCCAGTACTTC.

The chain couples TRBV28 to TRBJ2-4; TRBD2 agrees at 9 bases. CDR1 and CDR2 (germline): MDHEN, SYDVKM. The junction had 9 bases not matched to a gene; V was cut back by 4 bases and J by 8 bases. CDR3 length: 15 residues. The CDR3 DNA sequence: TGTGCCAGCAGTTCGGAAGCGGGAGGAGGGGACATTCAGTACTTC. This encodes CASSSEAGGGDIQYF.

The chain links TRBV20-1 to TRBJ2-7, with D perhaps given as TRBD1 or TRBD2 (5 bases each). V lost 0 bases to trimming and J lost 0 bases, with 15 bases between them. Germline V gives CDR1 DFQATT, CDR2 SNEGSKA (reference sequence). The CDR3 covers 16 residues. CDR3 sequence reads: CSARDPKGPSSYEQYF. CDR3 nucleotide sequence: TGCAGTGCTAGAGATCCGAAGGGACCAAGCTCCTACGAGCAGTACTTC.

This sequence joins TRBV12-3 or TRBV12-4 and TRBJ2-1, with D possibly being TRBD2 (5 bases). The CDR3 consists of 12 residues. Trimming removed 5 bases from V and 8 bases from J, with 10 bases in between. The CDR3 DNA sequence: TGTGCCAGCAGTAAAGAGGGCGATGAGCAGTTCTTC. It translates to CASSKEGDEQFF.

The rearrangement links TRBV20-1 to TRBJ1-2, with unresolved D. Germline values: CDR1 DFQATT, CDR2 SNEGSKA (reference sequence). V was shortened by 7 bases and J by 7 bases, with 16 bases between the two germline ends. The CDR3 runs to 12 residues. The CDR3, as DNA: TGCAGTGTTGTGGGGATTCAGTTTGGCTACACCTTC. Translation: CSVVGIQFGYTF.

The chain joins TRBV29-1 to TRBJ2-1; the match to TRBD2 covers 10 bases. There are 17 residues in the CDR3. The germline CDR1 and CDR2 sequences are SQVTM and ANQGSEA. The V gene end was trimmed by 4 bases and the J gene end by 1 base; junction bases not matched to a gene: 10. The CDR3 DNA sequence: TGCAGCGTTGCTGGTCTAGCGGGAGAAGGGTCCTACAATGAGCAGTTCTTC. Protein sequence: CSVAGLAGEGSYNEQFF.

This clonotype was counted only a few times. The chain uses TRBV4-1 and TRBJ1-2, with a weak D call TRBD1 (5 bases). CDR1 is MGHRA and CDR2 is YSYEKL in the germline V gene. The CDR3 sequence is 17 residues long. The V gene lost 1 base and the J gene lost 0 bases, with 15 bases spanning the gap. The CDR3 protein is CASSQAGTVYSNYGYTF. The CDR3, as DNA: TGCGCCAGCAGCCAAGCGGGGACCGTATATTCTAACTATGGCTACACCTTC.

This clonotype has a handful of counts. This chain links TRBV15 with TRBJ1-1, with D possibly being TRBD1 (5 bases). Germline CDR1 LNHNV, CDR2 YYDKDF (reference sequence). Between the trimmed V and J ends, which lost 3 bases and 4 bases, there was a span of 9 bases. The CDR3 sequence is 13 residues long. The CDR3 DNA is TGTGCCACCAGCAGGACAGCTACCACTGAAGCTTTCTTT. This translates into CATSRTATTEAFF.

The sample holds a few counts of this clonotype. The rearrangement links TRBV25-1 to TRBJ2-1; 12 bases are shared with TRBD2. The CDR3 is made up of 17 amino acids. Germline assignment: CDR1 MGHDK and CDR2 SYGVNS. V dropped 11 bases and J dropped 0; count of bases not matched to a gene: 11. In DNA, the CDR3 is TGTGCCTGGGTCGGGACTAGCGGGCGAAGCTCCTACAATGAGCAGTTCTTC. It codes for CAWVGTSGRSSYNEQFF.

With regard to this clonotype: Compared with germline, one end of the junction differs, possibly owing to a read error. V and J are TRBV3-1 and TRBJ2-3, with 7 bases lining up with TRBD2. Per germline, CDR1 LGHDT and CDR2 YNNKEL (reference sequence). The CDR3 contains 14 residues. For the CDR3, the DNA is TGTGCCAACAGCCAAGATACTAGCGTCAATACGCAGTATTTT. As protein: CANSQDTSVNTQYF.